Listed below are T cell receptor beta chains from one sample, sequenced in a study of shared clonotypes between healthy human individuals. Profiled with immunoSEQ multiplex PCR; TCRdb holds only in-frame clones, not every one. The data show roughly 300,000 clones, less than 85% seen once. The material sequenced was memory CD4+ T cells sorted from blood. The receptors here all came from a man aged 25-45 years in good health. CDR3s include the opening cysteine and the closing phenylalanine or tryptophan. The D gene is left open where the match is weak. Clone size is shown for a subset of rows, as once, few, many or a class of expanded clone.

>TRBV27|11|NA|NA|TRBJ2-1
TGTGCCAGCAGTTTTAGCAATGAGCAGTTCTTC
CASSFSNEQFF
>TRBV19|14|NA|NA|TRBJ1-5
TGTGCCAGTAGTATACAGGGGCTGGGACAGCCCCAGCATTTT
CASSIQGLGQPQHF
>TRBV10-3|14|NA|NA|TRBJ1-5
TGTGCCACTGAAGCAGGGGATGGCAATCAGCCCCAGCATTTT
CATEAGDGNQPQHF
>TRBV1|10|NA|NA|TRBJ2-4
TGCACCAGGACTGGATGGATTCAGTACTTC
CTRTGWIQYF
>TRBV4-3|14|NA|TRBD2|TRBJ2-1
TGCGCCAGCAGCCAAGCGGGACTAGCGGGAGAGCAGTTCTTC
CASSQAGLAGEQFF
>TRBV2|15|NA|NA|TRBJ1-2
TGTGCCAGCAGGGAACAGGGCGCTCCCGGCTATGGCTACACCTTC
CASREQGAPGYGYTF
>TRBV7-9|13|NA|NA|TRBJ2-5
TGTGCCACTAATGGACAGCCTCAAGAGACCCAGTACTTC
CATNGQPQETQYF
>TRBV7-3|17|NA|NA|TRBJ2-6
TGTGCCAGCAGCCCGAAAGGCAGGGGAGGGCAGCCAGACGTCCTGACTTTC
CASSPKGRGGQPDVLTF
>TRBV5-1|13|NA|NA|TRBJ2-3
TGCGCCAGCAGCTTGATGACGGAAGATACGCAGTATTTT
CASSLMTEDTQYF
>TRBV28|14|NA|NA|TRBJ2-3
TGTGCCAGCAGTTTAAGGGGACTCACGGGTACGCAGTATTTT
CASSLRGLTGTQYF
>TRBV2|18|NA|NA|TRBJ1-5
TGTGCCAGCAGTGAACCTTTGTGGACAGCGTATAGCAATCAGCCCCAGCATTTT
CASSEPLWTAYSNQPQHF
>TRBV5-1|13|NA|NA|TRBJ1-1
TGCGCCAGCAGCTTGATAAGGGGGACTGAAGCTTTCTTT
CASSLIRGTEAFF
>TRBV27|15|NA|NA|TRBJ1-3
TGTGCCAGCAGTTTTTCTGGGCCAGATGGAAACACCATATATTTT
CASSFSGPDGNTIYF
>TRBV7-9|14|NA|NA|TRBJ1-1
TGTGCCAGCAGCTTATTCACGTTAAACACTGAAGCTTTCTTT
CASSLFTLNTEAFF
>TRBV20-1|11|NA|NA|TRBJ1-1
TGCAGTGCTATGGAGTGGGATGAAGCTTTCTTT
CSAMEWDEAFF
>TRBV6-1|12|many|NA|TRBJ1-4
TGTGCCAGCAGCGCAGCGGGAAGGATTCCGTTTTTT
CASSAAGRIPFF
>TRBV14|16|NA|NA|TRBJ2-3
TGTGCCAGCAGCCCTCCTTCCGCGAGAGGGACAGATACGCAGTATTTT
CASSPPSARGTDTQYF
>TRBV19|13|NA|NA|TRBJ2-7
TGTGCCAGTAGCTTAAAGGACGGCTACGAGCAGTACTTC
CASSLKDGYEQYF
>TRBV29-1|12|NA|TRBD1|TRBJ2-7
TGCAGCGCTAGACAGGGCGTTGGGGAGCAGTACTTC
CSARQGVGEQYF
>TRBV29-1|11|few|NA|TRBJ1-2
TGCAGCGTCTCACATAACTATGGCTACACCTTC
CSVSHNYGYTF
>TRBV6-5|14|NA|NA|TRBJ2-7
TGTGCCAGCAGTTCCCAGGGGTTCTCCTACGAGCAGTACTTC
CASSSQGFSYEQYF
>TRBV7-3|15|few|NA|TRBJ1-3
TGTGCCAGCAGCTTATCGGCAGGGGCTGGAAACACCATATATTTT
CASSLSAGAGNTIYF
>TRBV5-4|13|many|NA|TRBJ2-7
TGTGCCTCTGCCCGGGACAACTCCTACGAGCAGTACTTC
CASARDNSYEQYF
>TRBV5-5|16|NA|TRBD2|TRBJ2-3
TGTGCCAGCAGCGTACTAGCGGGGGTTAGCACAGATACGCAGTATTTT
CASSVLAGVSTDTQYF
>TRBV7-8|17|few|TRBD2|TRBJ2-1
TGTGCCAGCAGCCCAAGGCGGGTAGCGGGAGGGGACAATGAGCAGTTCTTC
CASSPRRVAGGDNEQFF
>TRBV30|13|NA|TRBD2|TRBJ2-4
TGTGCCTGGTCCCTAGCGGGTTCCGACATTCAGTACTTC
CAWSLAGSDIQYF
>TRBV5-4|15|NA|NA|TRBJ2-3
TGTGCCAGCAGCTTCACGGACTTCGCCGCAGATACGCAGTATTTT
CASSFTDFAADTQYF
>TRBV6-1|16|few|NA|TRBJ1-5
TGTGCCAGCAGTGATGCGGCGCGGCCCGACAATCAGCCCCAGCATTTT
CASSDAARPDNQPQHF
>TRBV6-1|10|NA|NA|TRBJ2-3
TGTGCCAGCAACTACGGTACGCAGTATTTT
CASNYGTQYF
>TRBV5-1|19|NA|TRBD2|TRBJ2-7
TGCGCCAGCAGCTTGAAACTTAGCGGACTAGCGGGGGACTCCTACGAGCAGTACTTC
CASSLKLSGLAGDSYEQYF
>TRBV5-4|14|NA|TRBD1|TRBJ2-3
TGTGCCAGCAGCCGGGACAGCCTCACAGATACGCAGTATTTT
CASSRDSLTDTQYF
>TRBV20-1|10|once|NA|TRBJ2-1
TGCAGTGCTAGAGATTGGGAGCAGTTCTTC
CSARDWEQFF
>TRBV5-4|14|NA|TRBD2|TRBJ2-1
TGTGCCAGCAGCTTGGCCCAGGCTAGCGGGAGTCCGTTCTTC
CASSLAQASGSPFF
>TRBV9|14|once|TRBD1|TRBJ1-4
TGTGCCAGCAGCATAGGACAGGGGCGGGAAAAACTGTTTTTT
CASSIGQGREKLFF
>TRBV28|15|NA|NA|TRBJ2-2
TGTGCCAGCACCACCCTTGGGGGCAACACCGGGGAGCTGTTTTTT
CASTTLGGNTGELFF
>TRBV5-6|17|NA|TRBD2|TRBJ2-7
TGTGCCAGCAGCGCACCGGGACTAGCGGGCCTTACCTACGAGCAGTACTTC
CASSAPGLAGLTYEQYF
>TRBV10-1|12|many|TRBD1|TRBJ1-5
TGCGCCAGCAGTGAGCGTTTGGACAGGGCGGATTTT
CASSERLDRADF
>TRBV28|16|NA|NA|TRBJ1-2
TGTGCCAGCAGAGACACAGGGCCAAAAAAAGTTTATGGCTACACCTTC
CASRDTGPKKVYGYTF
>TRBV2|16|few|NA|TRBJ1-5
TGTGCCAGCAGTGAATCGGGACCGGGAATCAATCAGCCCCAGCATTTT
CASSESGPGINQPQHF
>TRBV7-6|17|NA|NA|TRBJ2-3
TGTGCCAGCAGCCCAGGGATAGGGACTCCCGCCACAGATACGCAGTATTTT
CASSPGIGTPATDTQYF
>TRBV7-2|14|NA|NA|TRBJ2-6
TGTGCCAGCAGCTTAAACCCTGGGGCCAACGTCCTGACTTTC
CASSLNPGANVLTF
>TRBV9|14|NA|TRBD2|TRBJ2-1
TGTGCCAGCAGCGTAGGTGGACTAGCATATGAGCAGTTCTTC
CASSVGGLAYEQFF
>TRBV30|15|NA|TRBD1|TRBJ2-1
TGTGCCTGGAGGGAACCGGGACAGGGAAAGAATGAGCAGTTCTTC
CAWREPGQGKNEQFF
>TRBV27|16|once|TRBD2|TRBJ2-2
TGTGCCAGCAGGTTAGGACTAGCACTTAACACCGGGGAGCTGTTTTTT
CASRLGLALNTGELFF
>TRBV5-1|15|many|TRBD1|TRBJ1-1
TGCGCCAGCAGCGGAGGTACCGGGACAGACACTGAAGCTTTCTTT
CASSGGTGTDTEAFF
>TRBV29-1|13|NA|NA|TRBJ2-1
TGCAGCGTTCTGGCGGCTGATGGTAATGAGCAGTTCTTC
CSVLAADGNEQFF
>TRBV5-1|17|NA|NA|TRBJ1-1
TGCGCCAGCAGCTTACGAAAGAACAGGGAGATACGCGCTGAAGCTTTCTTT
CASSLRKNREIRAEAFF
>TRBV10-3|14|NA|NA|TRBJ2-1
TGTGCCATCAGTGAGGCGGGACCTTACAATGAGCAGTTCTTC
CAISEAGPYNEQFF
>TRBV4-1|16|NA|TRBD2|TRBJ2-1
TGCGCCAGCAGCCAAGGGCTAGCGGGAGGGCCATATGAGCAGTTCTTC
CASSQGLAGGPYEQFF
>TRBV7-6|9|NA|NA|TRBJ2-1
TGTGCCAGCAGAATTAGGCAGTTCTTC
CASRIRQFF
>TRBV6-5|15|NA|NA|TRBJ2-5
TGTGCCAGCAGTTACTCTTTTGGGTACCAAGAGACCCAGTACTTC
CASSYSFGYQETQYF
>TRBV30|14|NA|NA|TRBJ1-3
TGTGCCTGGAGCCCGTACACGGCTGGAAACACCATATATTTT
CAWSPYTAGNTIYF